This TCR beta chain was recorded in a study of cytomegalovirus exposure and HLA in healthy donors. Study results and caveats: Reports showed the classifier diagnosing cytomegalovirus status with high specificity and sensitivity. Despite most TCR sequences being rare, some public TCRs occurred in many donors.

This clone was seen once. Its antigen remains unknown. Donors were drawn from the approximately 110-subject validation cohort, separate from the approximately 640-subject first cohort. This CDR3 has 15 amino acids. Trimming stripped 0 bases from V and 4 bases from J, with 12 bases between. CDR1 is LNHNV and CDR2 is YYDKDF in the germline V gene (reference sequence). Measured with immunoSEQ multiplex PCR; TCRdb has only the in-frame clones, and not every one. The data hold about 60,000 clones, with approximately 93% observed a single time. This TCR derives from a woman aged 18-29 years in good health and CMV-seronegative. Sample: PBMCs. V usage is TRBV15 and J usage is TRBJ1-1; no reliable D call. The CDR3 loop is CATSRDWVSGTEAFF. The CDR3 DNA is TGTGCCACCAGCAGAGATTGGGTTTCAGGCACTGAAGCTTTCTTT.